The T cell receptor beta chain under discussion was sequenced for a study of OX40 agonist ivuxolimab in advanced cancers. Trimming took 3 bases from V and 7 from J, leaving 12 bases between them. The CDR3 runs 13 residues. Germline V gene lookup returns CDR1 MGHRA and CDR2 YSYEKL. The data were produced by immunoSEQ multiplex PCR, yet TCRdb's version contains in-frame clones alone and is incomplete. The data show approximately 11,000 clones, around nine tenths seen once. This receptor was obtained from an adult with an advanced solid tumor such as melanoma, head and neck, liver or kidney cancer. The chain carries TRBV4-1 and TRBJ1-2; D might be TRBD1 (6 bases). The sequenced sample was CD4+ or CD8+ T cells sorted from blood, obtained in a trial of the OX40 agonist ivuxolimab. The CDR3: CASSHITGSGYTF. CDR3 nucleotides: TGCGCCAGCAGCCACATTACAGGGTCTGGCTACACCTTC.